A single TCR beta chain is shown here with its context. The antigen is unknown. This entry comes from a study of cytomegalovirus exposure and HLA in healthy donors. Primers: 60 Vbeta forward and 13 Jbeta reverse. TCRdb keeps only in-frame clones here, not all; method: immunoSEQ multiplex PCR. The sample holds approximately 110,000 clones; 65% to 80% are singletons and the top ten take about 5.2%. The CDR3 consists of 16 residues. The germline V gene encodes CDR1 LGHNT and CDR2 FRNRAP. V dropped 5 bases and J dropped 1; count of bases not matched to a gene: 5. Findings and limits, study-wide: Altogether, 160 or so TCR beta chains were recorded as cytomegalovirus-associated.

Sequenced: PBMCs. The receptor was isolated from a female donor in good health and CMV-seropositive. The rearrangement uses TRBV12-5 and TRBJ2-2, with TRBD2 matching over 9 bases. CDR3 in amino acids: CASGTLAGVNTGELFF. The DNA of the CDR3 is TGTGCTAGTGGTACGTTAGCGGGGGTGAACACCGGGGAGCTGTTTTTT.